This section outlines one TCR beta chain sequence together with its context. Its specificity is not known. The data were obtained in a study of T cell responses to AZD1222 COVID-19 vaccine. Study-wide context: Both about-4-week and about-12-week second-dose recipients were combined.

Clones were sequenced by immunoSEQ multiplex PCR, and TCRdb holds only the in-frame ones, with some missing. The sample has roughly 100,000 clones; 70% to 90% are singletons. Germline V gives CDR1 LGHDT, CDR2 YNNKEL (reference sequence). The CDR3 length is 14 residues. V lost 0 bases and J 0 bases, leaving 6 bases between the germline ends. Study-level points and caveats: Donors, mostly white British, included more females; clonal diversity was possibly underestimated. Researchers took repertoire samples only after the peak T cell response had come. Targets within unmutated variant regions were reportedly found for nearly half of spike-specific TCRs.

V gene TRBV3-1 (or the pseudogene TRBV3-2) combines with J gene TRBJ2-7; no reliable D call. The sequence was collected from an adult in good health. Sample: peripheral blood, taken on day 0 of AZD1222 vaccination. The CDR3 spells CASSQDSVSYEQYF. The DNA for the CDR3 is TGTGCCAGCAGCCAAGATTCAGTCTCCTACGAGCAGTACTTC.